A single sample is the source of the 19 T cell receptor beta chains below, sequenced in a study of T cells in localized non-small cell lung cancer. Profiling relied on immunoSEQ multiplex PCR, and the TCRdb table lists in-frame clones only, not all of them. The sample lists fewer than 35,000 clones; around 90% were seen once. The sequencing used peripheral blood mononuclear cells, collected before any cancer treatment. These receptors all come from a man aged 35 to 69 with stage III lung adenocarcinoma.

This chain connects TRBV9 to TRBJ2-7; no definite D call. Germline V gives CDR1 SGDLS, CDR2 YYNGEE. V was pared by 0 bases and J by 6 bases, with 13 bases between. The CDR3 is 14 residues long. CDR3 amino acids: CASSVGEGIGEQYF. CDR3 sequence (DNA): TGTGCCAGCAGCGTAGGGGAAGGGATTGGCGAGCAGTACTTC.

The chain employs TRBV18 and TRBJ2-1; no reliable D call. This CDR3 comprises 13 residues. Germline values: CDR1 KGHSH, CDR2 LQKENI. V was clipped by 6 bases and J by 12 bases, with 18 bases between them. The DNA of the CDR3 is TGTGCCAGCTCGGCACCCATGATCATGGGGCAGTTCTTC. Translating gives CASSAPMIMGQFF.

The gene calls are TRBV19 and TRBJ1-1; no reliable D call. Deletions cut 0 bases from V and 6 bases from J, with 11 bases between. The CDR3 length is 14 residues. The germline V gene encodes CDR1 LNHDA and CDR2 SQIVND (reference sequence). CDR3 sequence (DNA): TGTGCCAGTAGTATAGACACGGTTTTGGCTGAAGCTTTCTTT. Translated: CASSIDTVLAEAFF.

This clone was counted a single time. The chain uses TRBV7-6 and TRBJ1-5; TRBD1 might be the D (5 bases). CDR3 length: 13 amino acids. CDR1 is SGHVS and CDR2 is FNYEAQ in the germline V gene. V dropped 2 bases and J dropped 11 bases, with 13 bases sitting between them. This chain's CDR3 is CASSLSGGAAQHF. CDR3 nucleotide sequence: TGTGCCAGCAGCTTATCAGGAGGGGCGGCCCAGCATTTT.

The chain employs TRBV7-2 and TRBJ1-1; D is unclear. Trimming cost V 3 bases and J 1 base, with 21 bases left between them. The germline gives CDR1 SGHTA, CDR2 FQGNSA. The CDR3 extends over 18 amino acids. The CDR3 region has the DNA TGTGCCAGCAGCTTGGGCCAGGCCGAATTAAAGTGGAACACTGAAGCTTTCTTT. The encoded protein is CASSLGQAELKWNTEAFF.

This chain joins TRBV5-1 and TRBJ2-1; 11 bases are a match to TRBD2. Per the germline V gene, CDR1 is SGHRS and CDR2 is YFSETQ. J gave up 10 bases and V 4 bases, and 7 bases lay outside the gene matches. The length of the CDR3 is 14 residues. CDR3 sequence: CASSPLAGGQEQFF. CDR3 DNA sequence: TGCGCCAGCAGCCCCTTAGCGGGGGGGCAGGAGCAGTTCTTC.

V and J are TRBV7-2 and TRBJ2-5; TRBD2 agrees at 9 bases. Germline V gene sequence: CDR1 SGHTA, CDR2 FQGNSA. The length of the CDR3 is 17 residues. V lost 5 bases and J lost 5; bases outside the gene matches: 15. CDR3 coding DNA: TGTGCCAGCAGCGCCTCCCGGGGCGGGGGGGCCGGTGAGACCCAGTACTTC. Protein: CASSASRGGGAGETQYF.

The CDR3 DNA is TGTGCCAGTCGGCGGCAAGTGGAACTCTCTGGAAACACCATATATTTT. Translation: CASRRQVELSGNTIYF. This chain uses TRBV19 with TRBJ1-3; no clear D. Germline V gene lookup returns CDR1 LNHDA and CDR2 SQIVND (reference sequence). V was clipped by 8 bases and J by 0 bases, with 17 bases between them. The CDR3 is 16 amino acids.

This clone was picked up a small number of times. J is TRBJ1-5 and V is TRBV30; D is possibly TRBD1 (6 bases). V lost 1 base and J 0 bases, leaving 10 bases between the germline ends. The CDR3 runs to 15 residues. The V gene's germline CDR1 is GTSNPN and CDR2 SVGIG (reference sequence). Here the CDR3 DNA reads TGTGCCTGGAGTGGGGTGACAGGTAGCAATCAGCCCCAGCATTTT. As protein: CAWSGVTGSNQPQHF.

This sequence joins TRBV4-2 and TRBJ1-6, with D perhaps TRBD1 (6 bases). The germline V gene has CDR1 LGHNA and CDR2 YNFKEQ. Trimming stripped 6 bases from V and 7 bases from J, with 13 bases between. This CDR3 has 14 residues. CDR3 bases: TGTGCCAGCAGTCTACAGGGAGGCAATTCACCCCTCCACTTT. Translating it yields CASSLQGGNSPLHF.

CDR3: CASSLNRGEAFF. CDR3 coding DNA: TGTGCCAGCTCACTTAACCGGGGTGAAGCTTTCTTT. The rearrangement links TRBV18 to TRBJ1-1; D unclear. This CDR3 has 12 residues. The V gene lost 4 bases and the J gene lost 7 bases, with 10 bases spanning the gap. Germline-derived CDR1 and CDR2 are KGHSH and LQKENI.

The V gene is TRBV18, the J gene TRBJ2-7; TRBD1 matches at 7 bases. In germline, CDR1 is KGHSH, CDR2 LQKENI. This CDR3 spans 16 amino acids. The junction had 13 bases not matched to a gene; V was cut back by 3 bases and J by 5 bases. Here the CDR3 DNA reads TGTGCCAGCTCACCCGAATACAGGGGCCCGACCGACGAGCAGTACTTC. Its protein product is CASSPEYRGPTDEQYF.

J is TRBJ2-1 and V is TRBV18, with 8 bases lining up with TRBD2. The CDR3 has 15 residues. Germline V gene lookup returns CDR1 KGHSH and CDR2 LQKENI. V shed 3 bases and J 9 bases; nucleotides not matched to a gene: 10. The CDR3 DNA follows: TGTGCCAGCTCACCCCGGACTAGCTATCCGGTTGAGCAGTTCTTC. Translation gives CASSPRTSYPVEQFF.

This clone was observed a handful of times. The chain joins TRBV7-8 to TRBJ2-5; D tentatively reads TRBD1 or TRBD2 (5 bases each). Trimming took 0 bases from V and 5 from J, leaving 10 bases between them. This CDR3 region has 14 residues. From germline, CDR1 is SGHVS and CDR2 FQNEAQ. The CDR3 sequence: CASSLAGRRETQYF. CDR3 bases: TGTGCCAGCAGCTTAGCGGGACGCAGGGAGACCCAGTACTTC.

The V gene is TRBV7-9, the J gene TRBJ1-2; D perhaps matches TRBD1 (5 bases). The germline V gene encodes CDR1 SEHNR and CDR2 FQNEAQ (reference sequence). This CDR3 contains 14 residues. V was clipped by 1 base and J by 6 bases, with 12 bases between them. The CDR3 DNA sequence: TGTGCCAGCAGCTTAGGTCAGGGTTCCAATGGCTACACCTTC. The encoded protein is CASSLGQGSNGYTF.

The V and J genes are TRBV7-2 and TRBJ1-3, with D possibly being TRBD1 (5 bases). Germline values: CDR1 SGHTA, CDR2 FQGNSA. The CDR3 runs to 15 residues. The V gene lost 2 bases and the J gene lost 4 bases, with 12 bases spanning the gap. The DNA for the CDR3 is TGTGCCAGCAGCTTATATCGGGGGTCAGGAAACACCATATATTTT. Its protein is CASSLYRGSGNTIYF.

The chain combines TRBV7-2 with TRBJ2-5; no firm D call. Germline V gene lookup returns CDR1 SGHTA and CDR2 FQGNSA. Trimming shortened V by 5 bases and J by 3 bases, and 7 bases separated the two germline ends. The CDR3 contains 12 residues. CDR3 region: CASSPRKETQYF. The CDR3 DNA is TGTGCCAGCAGCCCGAGGAAAGAGACCCAGTACTTC.

The V gene is TRBV7-9, the J gene TRBJ2-7, with 7 bases fitting TRBD1. Trimming removed 0 bases from V and 0 bases from J; junction bases left unmatched: 5. The CDR3 has 16 residues. The V gene's germline CDR1 is SEHNR and CDR2 FQNEAQ (reference sequence). The CDR3 here is CASSLAGTVSSYEQYF. DNA of the CDR3: TGTGCCAGCAGCTTAGCCGGGACAGTGAGCTCCTACGAGCAGTACTTC.

A note on this clone: Germline and junction disagree at one end, which may indicate a read error. J is TRBJ2-5 and V is TRBV7-7, with 10 bases that match TRBD2. The CDR3 has 16 amino acids. Germline assignment: CDR1 SSHAT and CDR2 FNYEAQ (reference sequence). CDR3 in DNA: TGTGCTAGCAGCTCCCTAAAGCGGGGGGGAAAAGAGACCCAGTACTTC. Translation: CASSSLKRGGKETQYF.